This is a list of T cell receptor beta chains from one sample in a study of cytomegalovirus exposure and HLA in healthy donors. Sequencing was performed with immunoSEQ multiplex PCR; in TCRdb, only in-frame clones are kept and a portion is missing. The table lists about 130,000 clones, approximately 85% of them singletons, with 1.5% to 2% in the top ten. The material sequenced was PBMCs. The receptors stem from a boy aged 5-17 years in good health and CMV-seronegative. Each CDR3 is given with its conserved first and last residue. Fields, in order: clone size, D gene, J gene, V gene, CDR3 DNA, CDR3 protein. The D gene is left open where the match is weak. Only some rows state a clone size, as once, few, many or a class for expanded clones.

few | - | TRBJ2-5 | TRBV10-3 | TGTGCCACGGGGACTCGAGAGACCCAGTACTTC | CATGTRETQYF
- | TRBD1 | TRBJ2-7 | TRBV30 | TGTGCCTCCCCGCAGAGGGGGCACCCCCCCAACTACGAGCAGTACTTC | CASPQRGHPPNYEQYF
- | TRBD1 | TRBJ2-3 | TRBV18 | TGTGCCAGCTCGCGGGACAGGGACACAGATACGCAGTATTTT | CASSRDRDTDTQYF
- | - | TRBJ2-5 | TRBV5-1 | TGCGCCAGCAGCTTTAACACCCTCCCGGGTGGAGTAGAGACCCAGTACTTC | CASSFNTLPGGVETQYF
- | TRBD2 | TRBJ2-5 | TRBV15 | TGTGCCACCAGCAGAGATCTAGCGGGAAAAGAGACCCAGTACTTC | CATSRDLAGKETQYF
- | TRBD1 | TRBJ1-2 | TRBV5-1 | TGCGCCAGCAGCCGGACAGGGAACTATGGCTACACCTTC | CASSRTGNYGYTF
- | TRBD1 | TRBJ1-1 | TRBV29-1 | TGCAGCGTTGAAGACGACGGACAGGGCGTAAACACTGAAGCTTTCTTT | CSVEDDGQGVNTEAFF
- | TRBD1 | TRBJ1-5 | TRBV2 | TGTGCCAGCAGTGACAGGGGGCGAAATCAGCCCCAGCATTTT | CASSDRGRNQPQHF
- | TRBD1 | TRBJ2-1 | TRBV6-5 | TGTGCCAGCAGTATACAGGGGAACCCCTACAATGAGCAGTTCTTC | CASSIQGNPYNEQFF
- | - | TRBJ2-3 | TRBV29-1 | TGCAGCGTTGAGTCGGTTAGCACAGATACGCAGTATTTT | CSVESVSTDTQYF
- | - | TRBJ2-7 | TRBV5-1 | TGCGCCAGCAGCGAGAAACCTCGCGGCCCTAGCTCCTACGAGCAGTACTTC | CASSEKPRGPSSYEQYF
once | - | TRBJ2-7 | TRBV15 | TGTGCCACCAGCGCCAGGCAGACACGGTCCTACGAGCAGTACTTC | CATSARQTRSYEQYF
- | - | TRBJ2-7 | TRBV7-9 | TGTGCCAGCAGCCCTGGGACTTCCCTAGAGCAGTACTTC | CASSPGTSLEQYF